This T cell receptor beta chain appears in the sequencing data of a study of T cell responses to AZD1222 COVID-19 vaccine. In the case of this clone: Antigen: not known.

TCRdb's table, derived via immunoSEQ multiplex PCR, lists solely in-frame clones and lacks some. The sample lists some 170,000 clones; 85% to 95% were seen once. Germline values: CDR1 SGHDT, CDR2 YYEEEE. V gave up 0 bases and J gave up 7 bases, with 17 bases separating them. This CDR3 is built from 16 residues. Findings of the study overall: Spike-specific TCR breadth rose after two AZD1222 doses, and depth rose as well. CD4 TCRs covered the whole spike, strongest at regions 160-218 and 743-854.

This TCR was sampled from an adult in good health. This chain joins TRBV5-6 and TRBJ2-1; no firm D call. Here the sequenced sample was peripheral blood, taken on day 0 of AZD1222 vaccination. The CDR3 coding sequence is TGTGCCAGCAGCTTGGGGGCTGGTGGGTCTGGGAATGAGCAGTTCTTC. It encodes CASSLGAGGSGNEQFF.